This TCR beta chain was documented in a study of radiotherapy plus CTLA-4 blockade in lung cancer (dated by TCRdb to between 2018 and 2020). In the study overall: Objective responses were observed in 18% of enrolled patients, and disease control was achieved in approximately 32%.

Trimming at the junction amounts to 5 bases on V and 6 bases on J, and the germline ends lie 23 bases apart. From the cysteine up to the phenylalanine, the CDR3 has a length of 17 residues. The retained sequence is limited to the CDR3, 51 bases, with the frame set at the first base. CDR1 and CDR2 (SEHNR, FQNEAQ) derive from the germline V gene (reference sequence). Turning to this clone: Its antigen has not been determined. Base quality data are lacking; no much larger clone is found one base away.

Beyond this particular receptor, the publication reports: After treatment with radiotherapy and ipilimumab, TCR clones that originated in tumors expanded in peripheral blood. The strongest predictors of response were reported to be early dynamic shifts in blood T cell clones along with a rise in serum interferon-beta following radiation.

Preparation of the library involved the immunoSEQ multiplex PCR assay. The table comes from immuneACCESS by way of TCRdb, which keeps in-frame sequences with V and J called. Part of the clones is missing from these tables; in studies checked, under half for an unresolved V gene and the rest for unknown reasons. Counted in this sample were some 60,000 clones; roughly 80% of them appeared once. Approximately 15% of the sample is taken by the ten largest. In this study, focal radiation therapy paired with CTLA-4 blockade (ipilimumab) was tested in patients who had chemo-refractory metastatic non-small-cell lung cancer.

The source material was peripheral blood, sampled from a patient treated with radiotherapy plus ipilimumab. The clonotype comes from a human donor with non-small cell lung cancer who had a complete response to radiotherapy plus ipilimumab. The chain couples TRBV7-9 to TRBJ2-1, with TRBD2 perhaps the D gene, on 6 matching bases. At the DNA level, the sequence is TGTGCCAGCAGCCCCCGTTTGGAGGGAGGACGGAGCAATGAGCAGTTCTTC. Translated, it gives CASSPRLEGGRSNEQFF.